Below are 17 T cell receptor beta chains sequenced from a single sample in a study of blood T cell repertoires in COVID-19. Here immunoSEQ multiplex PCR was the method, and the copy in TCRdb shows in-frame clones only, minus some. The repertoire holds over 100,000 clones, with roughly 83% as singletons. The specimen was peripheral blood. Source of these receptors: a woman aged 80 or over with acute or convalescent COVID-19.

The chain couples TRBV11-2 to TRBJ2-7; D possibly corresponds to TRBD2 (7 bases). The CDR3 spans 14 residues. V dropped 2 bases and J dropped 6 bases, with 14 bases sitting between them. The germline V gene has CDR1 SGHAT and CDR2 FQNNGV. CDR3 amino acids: CASSLTGGRLEQYF. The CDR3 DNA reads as TGTGCCAGCAGCTTAACCGGGGGGCGGCTCGAGCAGTACTTC.

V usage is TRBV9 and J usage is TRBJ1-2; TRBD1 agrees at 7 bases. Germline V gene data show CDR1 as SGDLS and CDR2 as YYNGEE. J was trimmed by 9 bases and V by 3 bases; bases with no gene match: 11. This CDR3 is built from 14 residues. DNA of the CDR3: TGTGCCAGCAGCGCATCCGGGACAGCCTCGAGCTACACCTTC. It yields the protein CASSASGTASSYTF.

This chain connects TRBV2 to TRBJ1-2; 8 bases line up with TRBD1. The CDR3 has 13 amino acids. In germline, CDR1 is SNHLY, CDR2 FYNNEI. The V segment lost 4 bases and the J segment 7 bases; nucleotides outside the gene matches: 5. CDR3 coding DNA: TGTGCCAGCAGTGGCGGACAGGGTCGTGGCTACACCTTC. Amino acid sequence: CASSGGQGRGYTF.

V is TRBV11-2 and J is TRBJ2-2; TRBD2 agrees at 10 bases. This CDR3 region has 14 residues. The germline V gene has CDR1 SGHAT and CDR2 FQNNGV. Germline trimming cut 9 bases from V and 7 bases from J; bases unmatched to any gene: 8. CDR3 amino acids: CASLAGVVGGELFF. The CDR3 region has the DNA TGTGCCAGTCTAGCGGGAGTCGTAGGCGGGGAGCTGTTTTTT.

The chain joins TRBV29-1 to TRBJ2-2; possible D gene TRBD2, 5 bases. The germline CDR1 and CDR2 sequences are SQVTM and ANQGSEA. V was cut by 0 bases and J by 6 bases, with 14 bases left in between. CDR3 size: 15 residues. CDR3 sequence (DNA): TGCAGCGTTGAAGATCTTCGGGGAAGGGCCGGGGAGCTGTTTTTT. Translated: CSVEDLRGRAGELFF.

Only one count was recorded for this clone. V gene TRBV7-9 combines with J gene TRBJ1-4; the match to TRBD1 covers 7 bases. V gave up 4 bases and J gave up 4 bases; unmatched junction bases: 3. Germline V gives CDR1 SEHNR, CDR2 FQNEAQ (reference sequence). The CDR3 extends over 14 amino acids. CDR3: CASSWTGYNEKLFF. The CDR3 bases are TGTGCCAGCAGCTGGACAGGTTATAATGAAAAACTGTTTTTT.

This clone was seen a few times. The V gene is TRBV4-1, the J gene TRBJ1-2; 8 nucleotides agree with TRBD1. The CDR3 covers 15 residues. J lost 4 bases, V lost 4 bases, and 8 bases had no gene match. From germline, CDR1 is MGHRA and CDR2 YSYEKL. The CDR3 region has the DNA TGCGCCAGCAGCCCCCAGGAGCAGGGGGCCTATGGCTACACCTTC. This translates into CASSPQEQGAYGYTF.

The CDR3 DNA follows: TGTGCCAGCAGCGCTAGCACTCAAGAGACCCAGTACTTC. Translation gives CASSASTQETQYF. The chain joins TRBV9 to TRBJ2-5; tentative D call: TRBD2 (5 bases). V lost 3 bases to trimming and J lost 2 bases, with 8 bases between them. Germline V lookup: CDR1 SGDLS, CDR2 YYNGEE. This CDR3 comprises 13 residues.

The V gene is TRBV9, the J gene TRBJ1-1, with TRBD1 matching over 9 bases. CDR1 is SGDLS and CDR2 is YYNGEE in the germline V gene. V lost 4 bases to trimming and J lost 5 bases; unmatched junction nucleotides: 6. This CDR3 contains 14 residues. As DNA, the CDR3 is TGTGCCAGCAGCATAGGACAGGGGCGGACTGAAGCTTTCTTT. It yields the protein CASSIGQGRTEAFF.

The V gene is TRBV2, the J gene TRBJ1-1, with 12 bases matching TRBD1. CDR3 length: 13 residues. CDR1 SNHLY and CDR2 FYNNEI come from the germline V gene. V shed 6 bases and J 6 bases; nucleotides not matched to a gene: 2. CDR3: CASRGQGAAEAFF. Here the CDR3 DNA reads TGTGCCAGCAGGGGACAGGGGGCCGCTGAAGCTTTCTTT.

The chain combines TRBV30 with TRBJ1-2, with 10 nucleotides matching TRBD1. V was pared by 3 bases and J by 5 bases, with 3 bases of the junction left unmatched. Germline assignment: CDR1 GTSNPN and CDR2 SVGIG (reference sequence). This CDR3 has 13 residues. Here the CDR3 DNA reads TGTGCCTGGAGCCGACAGGGGGCGTATGGCTACACCTTC. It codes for CAWSRQGAYGYTF.

The CDR3 bases are TGTGCCAGCAGAGCTACGGTGAACACCGGGGAGCTGTTTTTT. It is translated as CASRATVNTGELFF. The chain employs TRBV27 and TRBJ2-2; D is unresolved. V was trimmed by 6 bases and J by 1 base, leaving 9 bases between them. The germline V gene has CDR1 MNHEY and CDR2 SMNVEV (reference sequence). CDR3 length: 14 amino acids.

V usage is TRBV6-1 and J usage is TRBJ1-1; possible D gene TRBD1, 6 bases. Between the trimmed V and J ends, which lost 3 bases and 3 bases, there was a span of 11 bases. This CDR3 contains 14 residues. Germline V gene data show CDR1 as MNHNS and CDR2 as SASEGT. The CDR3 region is CASSDIDRYTEAFF. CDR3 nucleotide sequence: TGTGCCAGCAGTGACATCGACAGGTACACTGAAGCTTTCTTT.

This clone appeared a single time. This CDR3 reads CATRATSGRGGEQFF. DNA of the CDR3: TGTGCCACCAGGGCGACTAGCGGGAGGGGAGGTGAGCAGTTCTTC. The chain has TRBV7-2 and TRBJ2-1, with 14 bases fitting TRBD2. J gave up 9 bases and V 10 bases, and 11 bases lay outside the gene matches. This CDR3 contains 15 residues. Germline V gene data show CDR1 as SGHTA and CDR2 as FQGNSA.

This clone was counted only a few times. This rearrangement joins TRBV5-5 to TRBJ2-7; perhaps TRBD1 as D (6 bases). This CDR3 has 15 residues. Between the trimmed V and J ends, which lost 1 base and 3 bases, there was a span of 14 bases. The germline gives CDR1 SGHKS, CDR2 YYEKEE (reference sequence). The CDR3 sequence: CASSLNRASFYEQYF. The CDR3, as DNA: TGTGCCAGCAGCTTGAACAGGGCCTCGTTCTACGAGCAGTACTTC.

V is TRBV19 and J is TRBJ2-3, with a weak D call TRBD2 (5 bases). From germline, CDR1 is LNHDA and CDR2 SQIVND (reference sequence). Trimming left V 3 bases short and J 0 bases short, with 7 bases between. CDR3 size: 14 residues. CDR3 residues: CASSIGGSTDTQYF. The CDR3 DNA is TGTGCCAGTAGTATCGGAGGTAGCACAGATACGCAGTATTTT.

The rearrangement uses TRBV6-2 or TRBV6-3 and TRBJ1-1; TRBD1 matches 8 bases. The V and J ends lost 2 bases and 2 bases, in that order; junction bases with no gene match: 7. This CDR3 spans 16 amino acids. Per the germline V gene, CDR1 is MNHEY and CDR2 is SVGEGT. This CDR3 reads CASSYTAGGRNTEAFF. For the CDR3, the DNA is TGTGCCAGCAGTTACACAGCAGGGGGCCGAAACACTGAAGCTTTCTTT.